What follows is one T cell receptor beta chain and its context. This receptor's antigen is unknown. No much larger clonotype is one base removed from it; base qualities were not supplied. Other DNA variants within this sample encode the same CDR3. In Seattle, one collaborating source enrolled patients while the infection was active and tracked those patients longitudinally over the course of disease. Whole blood was collected in K2EDTA tubes by collaborating institutions according to the institutions' own protocols. For TCRbeta analysis, collaborators shipped samples as frozen whole blood, isolated PBMCs, or DNA extracted from either of those sample types. The data are from a study of blood T cell repertoires in COVID-19 (dated by TCRdb to 2020 to 2021). Broadly, across the study: The collaborator samples originated in the United States, Italy and Spain and spanned the acute and convalescent phases of COVID-19. The material from the prospective study consisted of cDNA or gDNA derived from T cells, B-cell-depleted T cells, or PBMCs. Deeply sampled blood TCRbeta repertoires from subjects exposed to, actively infected with, or recovered from COVID-19 were included in the dataset. The repertoires were made available in a free public database intended to serve as a resource for research on the immune response to SARS-CoV-2. The samples were drawn from the first 160 participants of the ongoing ImmuneRACE study and from 1,254 subjects provided by 6 global collaborators. Nearly every sample came with metadata listing a de-identified subject ID, COVID-19 status, age in years and sex. Where available, HLA class I and class II types were taken from metadata supplied by the sample provider and were not determined by assay-based typing.

TCRbeta CDR3 regions were amplified from genomic DNA by means of the immunoSEQ Assay, a bias-controlled multiplex PCR. In the source study's methods: The number of nucleated cells in each sample was estimated by amplification of reference gene primers within the assay. To quantify the absolute abundance of each unique TCRbeta CDR3 rearrangement, sequence reads were collapsed and filtered. Productive Simpson clonality was computed per sample as the square root of Simpson's diversity index over productive rearrangements. TCRdb limited this immuneACCESS table to in-frame rearrangements with V and J called. A share of clones is missing; checked studies link under half to unresolved V genes, and the rest is unexplained. V, J and clone size are those of that table, while D and trimming were read from the DNA. This sample comprises 45,000 to 55,000 clones, roughly four fifths of them detected only once. The ten largest make up approximately 10% of the sample.

General conclusions and limits of the study: How much clinical and demographic metadata was included differed by source and by participant, and the metadata was provided uncurated.

The CDR3 contains 14 residues, cysteine and phenylalanine counted. Only the CDR3 DNA is retained, 42 bases long and in frame from the first base. V and J are trimmed by 4 bases and 0 bases, and the gene matches miss 3 bases of the junction. CDR1 and CDR2 (SGHRS, YFSETQ) derive from the germline V gene. The chain is assembled from TRBV5-1 and TRBJ1-1, with TRBD1 matching 7 junction bases. What was sequenced was peripheral blood. This TCR came from a man older than 75 with COVID-19, enrolled during active disease. The CDR3 here reads CASSGGQLNTEAFF. Here is the DNA: TGCGCCAGCAGCGGGGGACAGTTGAACACTGAAGCTTTCTTT.